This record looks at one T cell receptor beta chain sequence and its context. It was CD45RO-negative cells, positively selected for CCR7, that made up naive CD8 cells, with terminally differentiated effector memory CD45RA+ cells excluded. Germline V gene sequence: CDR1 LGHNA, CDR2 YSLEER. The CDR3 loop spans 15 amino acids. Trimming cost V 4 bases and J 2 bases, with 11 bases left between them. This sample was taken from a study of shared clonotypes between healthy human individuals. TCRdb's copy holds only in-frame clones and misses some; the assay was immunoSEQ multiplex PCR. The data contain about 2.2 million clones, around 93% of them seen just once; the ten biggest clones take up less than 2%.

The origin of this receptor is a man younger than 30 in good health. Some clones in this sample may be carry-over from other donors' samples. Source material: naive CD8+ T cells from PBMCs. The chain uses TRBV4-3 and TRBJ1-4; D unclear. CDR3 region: CASSPRPGTNEKLFF. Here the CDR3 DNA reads TGCGCCAGCAGCCCCCGTCCGGGTACTAATGAAAAACTGTTTTTT.